The 4 T cell receptor beta chains below were found in one sample sequenced in a study of response to subunit inactivated influenza vaccine. TCRdb independently ran MiXCR on the RT-PCR reads; one entry per CDR3 protein. In the table there are about 570,000 distinct CDR3 sequences, over 9% of which are singletons. These data also featured in a second study, about T cells expressing NK-cell markers. This second study notes: TCR beta cDNA was made by 5'RACE template switching with UMIs.

Sequenced material: PBMCs from blood, taken on the day of vaccination. Source of these receptors: a middle-aged man who received an inactivated influenza vaccine.

Many counts were recorded for this clonotype. The rearrangement links TRBV12-3 or TRBV12-4 to TRBJ2-3, with D maybe TRBD2 (6 bases). This CDR3 has 14 residues. Trimming took 6 bases from V and 2 from J, leaving 12 bases between them. CDR3 loop: CASSPGLHTDTQYF. The CDR3 coding sequence is TGTGCCAGCAGCCCGGGACTCCACACAGATACGCAGTATTTT.

In its sample, this clonotype was seen many times. This chain links TRBV10-3 with TRBJ1-2, with D unresolved. Trimming cost V 3 bases and J 3 bases, with 5 bases left between them. The CDR3 totals 12 residues. CDR1 and CDR2 from the germline V gene are ENHRY and SYGVKD. The CDR3 sequence is CAISDSYYGYTF. CDR3 bases: TGTGCCATCAGTGACAGCTACTATGGCTACACCTTC.

This clonotype appeared a few times. The rearrangement links TRBV28 to TRBJ2-1; 9 nucleotides agree with TRBD2. Germline lookup yields CDR1 MDHEN and CDR2 SYDVKM. After removal of 2 bases from V and 7 bases from J, the junction contained 15 bases not matched to a gene. The CDR3 contains 18 residues. CDR3 in amino acids: CASSLGFGGRAGGNEQFF. DNA for the CDR3: TGTGCCAGCAGTTTAGGTTTCGGCGGGAGGGCCGGGGGGAATGAGCAGTTCTTC.

The chain is built from TRBV9 and TRBJ1-1, with unresolved D. This CDR3 comprises 14 residues. V lost 0 bases and J 1 base, leaving 7 bases between the germline ends. Germline CDR1 and CDR2: SGDLS and YYNGEE. CDR3 sequence (DNA): TGTGCCAGCAGCGTAGAGGTGAAGAACACTGAAGCTTTCTTT. It encodes CASSVEVKNTEAFF.